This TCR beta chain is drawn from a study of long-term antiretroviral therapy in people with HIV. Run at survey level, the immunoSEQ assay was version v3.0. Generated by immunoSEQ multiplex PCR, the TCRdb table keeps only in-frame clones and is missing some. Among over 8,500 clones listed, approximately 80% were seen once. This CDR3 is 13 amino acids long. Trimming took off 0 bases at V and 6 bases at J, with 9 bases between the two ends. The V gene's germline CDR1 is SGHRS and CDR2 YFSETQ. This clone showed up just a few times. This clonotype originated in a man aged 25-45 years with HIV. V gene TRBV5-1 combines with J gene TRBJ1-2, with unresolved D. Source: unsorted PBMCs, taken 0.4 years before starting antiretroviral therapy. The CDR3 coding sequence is TGCGCCAGCAGCTTGGTGCCAATAGATGGCTACACCTTC. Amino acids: CASSLVPIDGYTF.